This T cell receptor beta chain was identified in a study of blood T cell repertoires in COVID-19. At the level of the study: PBMCs, B-cell-depleted T cells, or T cells provided the cDNA or gDNA that made up the material.

Original handling: Reference gene primers were amplified, and this amplification served to estimate nucleated cell counts. Only in-frame clones appear in the TCRdb table, and some are missing; sequencing was by immunoSEQ multiplex PCR. That table gives V, J and clone size, and the DNA gave D and trimming. The sample has around 200,000 clones; roughly 88% are singletons. Germline V CDR1 and CDR2: SGHDT, YYEEEE. This CDR3 comprises 14 residues. Trimming cost V 0 bases and J 7 bases, with 13 bases left between them. Recruits, aged roughly 18 to 95 years, lived in 25 or so US areas. Participants were placed into cohorts based on the clinical history they reported.

This sequence joins TRBV5-6 and TRBJ1-1, with D unresolved. The receptor comes from a woman in her thirties or forties with acute COVID-19. Specimen: PBMCs or T cells enriched from blood (not recorded which). The CDR3 loop is CASSLAYRFDEAFF. CDR3 nucleotides: TGTGCCAGCAGCTTGGCCTATAGATTCGATGAAGCTTTCTTT. The whole variable domain, filled in from reference TRBV5-6 and TRBJ1-1, reads DAGVTQSPTHLIKTRGQQVTLRCSPKSGHDTVSWYQQALGQGPQFIFQYYEEEERQRGNFPDRFSGHQFPNYSSELNVNALLLGDSALYLCASSLAYRFDEAFFGQGTRLTVV.